The TCR beta chain under discussion was sequenced for a study of CD8 T cells in cerebrospinal fluid in Alzheimer's disease. According to its frequency, this clonotype is large. CSF cells underwent 10X single-cell V(D)J and 5' gene-expression profiling. TCRdb reworked the 10x single-cell sequencing reads into one entry per CDR3 protein, no DNA. Its table lists over a thousand distinct CDR3 sequences. The TCR sequence derives from a human donor with Alzheimer's disease. Sequences were obtained from cerebrospinal fluid.

CDR3 amino acids: CASRAGQHNEQFF. V gene TRBV12-3 or TRBV12-4 combines with J gene TRBJ2-1; TCRdb reports TRBD1, a call that lacks DNA to check it against. The CDR3 runs to 13 residues.